Reported below is one TCR beta chain. Its specificity is unknown. These data come from a study of post-analysis software for immune sequencing data. Study-wide results and caveats: Under F measure analysis, samples from one preparation batch co-clustered strongly. Patients showed TRBV5-6, TRBV5-1 and TRBV20-1 among about five TRBV segments more frequent than in controls.

TCR beta libraries were prepared from cDNA with unique molecular identifiers. TCRdb processed the PCR reads anew with MiXCR; each CDR3 protein has one entry. The sample lists about 540,000 distinct CDR3 sequences, under 40% occurring once. CDR3 size: 16 residues. Germline assignment: CDR1 MNHEY and CDR2 SVGAGI. The germline V and J ends were trimmed by 0 bases and 2 bases, with 13 bases remaining between them. This chain uses TRBV6-5 with TRBJ2-5, with D perhaps TRBD1 (5 bases). This TCR came from a girl younger than 18 with multiple sclerosis. The sequenced sample was blood. The CDR3, as DNA: TGTGCCAGCAGTTACTCGGGGCAGGGTGTACAAGAGACCCAGTACTTC. Translated: CASSYSGQGVQETQYF.